This TCR beta chain was sequenced in a study of T cells in Graves' hyperthyroidism and ophthalmopathy. Using RNA transcripts as the source, TCR beta CDR3 regions were amplified. Initially, a first-round RT-PCR of the TCR CDR3 employed the HTBI primer set. TCRdb passed the multiplex PCR reads through MiXCR, listing each CDR3 protein once. The sample consists of about 100,000 distinct CDR3 sequences, roughly 15% of them appearing once. Trimming left V 6 bases short and J 5 bases short, with 19 bases between. The germline V gene has CDR1 DFQATT and CDR2 SNEGSKA (reference sequence). This CDR3 has 14 residues.

Sequenced material: blood. This chain joins TRBV20-1 and TRBJ2-5, with D hard to call. The clonotype was recovered from a woman in her forties or fifties with Graves' hyperthyroidism. CDR3 region: CSAITVGSGETQYF. The CDR3 nucleotides are TGCAGTGCCATAACAGTTGGGTCTGGGGAGACCCAGTACTTC.